The 21 T cell receptor beta chains below all came from one sample that was sequenced in a study of blood T cell repertoires in COVID-19. The assay was immunoSEQ multiplex PCR, and TCRdb's table has in-frame clones only and misses some. This sample has 88,000 or so clones, with 83% found just once. Specimen: peripheral blood. These receptors came from a human donor in a cohort sampled during active COVID-19.

The V call is TRBV4-3, the J call TRBJ2-5; 7 nucleotides line up with TRBD2. Trimming at V came to 4 bases and at J to 5 bases, leaving 4 bases not matched to a gene. Germline CDR1 is LGHNA and CDR2 is YSLEER. This CDR3 contains 13 residues. The DNA of the CDR3 is TGCGCCAGCAGCCGCGGACTAGTTGAGACCCAGTACTTC. Protein: CASSRGLVETQYF.

The sample holds a few counts of this clone. This sequence joins TRBV6-6 and TRBJ2-2, with 7 positions matching TRBD1. This CDR3 has 13 residues. Germline V lookup: CDR1 MNHNY, CDR2 SVGAGI (reference sequence). Trimming cost V 6 bases and J 5 bases; bases outside gene matches: 3. The CDR3 nucleotides read TGTGCCAGCAGGGACAGGTCGACCGGGGAGCTGTTTTTT. As protein: CASRDRSTGELFF.

The chain has TRBV27 and TRBJ1-4; TRBD1 matches 7 bases. Per germline, CDR1 MNHEY and CDR2 SMNVEV (reference sequence). This CDR3 is 21 amino acids long. J lost 6 bases, V lost 5 bases, and 27 bases had no gene match. The CDR3 coding sequence is TGTGCCAGCAGTCTCCACCCAAATCCGGGACAGCCAACCAGTTTTGATGAAAAACTGTTTTTT. It specifies CASSLHPNPGQPTSFDEKLFF.

J is TRBJ2-3 and V is TRBV13, with a weak D call TRBD1 (5 bases). The CDR3 spans 13 residues. V lost 1 base, J lost 3 bases, and 5 bases lay in between. The germline V gene encodes CDR1 PRHDT and CDR2 FYEKMQ (reference sequence). This CDR3 reads CASSLDRTDTQYF. CDR3 coding DNA: TGTGCCAGCAGCTTAGACAGGACAGATACGCAGTATTTT.

The rearrangement joins TRBV5-1 to TRBJ1-6; the match to TRBD1 covers 7 bases. Germline assignment: CDR1 SGHRS and CDR2 YFSETQ. CDR3 length: 17 amino acids. With 4 bases clipped from V and 0 bases from J, the junction kept 7 bases outside the gene matches. Here the CDR3 reads CASSLWTGSSYNSPLHF. CDR3 DNA: TGCGCCAGCAGCCTTTGGACAGGTAGCTCCTATAATTCACCCCTCCACTTT.

The V gene is TRBV27, the J gene TRBJ1-2; D perhaps matches TRBD1 (5 bases). The CDR3 extends over 11 amino acids. The V end was cut by 4 bases, the J end by 5 bases, with 5 bases between. The V gene's germline CDR1 is MNHEY and CDR2 SMNVEV (reference sequence). CDR3 loop: CASSSGYGYTF. CDR3 coding DNA: TGTGCCAGCAGTTCAGGGTATGGCTACACCTTC.

The chain employs TRBV10-3 and TRBJ1-1; 8 nucleotides align to TRBD1. The CDR3 is 14 amino acids. Unmatched junction bases numbered 5, after V lost 3 bases and J lost 5 bases. Germline CDR1 reads ENHRY; CDR2 reads SYGVKD. CDR3 loop: CAISDAGGATEAFF. CDR3 sequence (DNA): TGTGCCATCAGTGATGCAGGGGGCGCGACTGAAGCTTTCTTT.

The chain recombines TRBV7-8 with TRBJ2-3, with D possibly being TRBD2 (5 bases). This CDR3 is 14 amino acids long. The ends were cut back, 8 bases at V and 2 bases at J, with 14 bases in the middle. CDR1 and CDR2 from the germline V gene are SGHVS and FQNEAQ. CDR3 DNA sequence: TGTGCCAGCCAGAGGACTTACTCCACAGATACGCAGTATTTT. As protein: CASQRTYSTDTQYF.

This clone showed up just a few times. The chain recombines TRBV19 with TRBJ1-5; D ambiguous. V shed 4 bases and J shed 2 bases, with 9 bases lying between them. Germline V lookup: CDR1 LNHDA, CDR2 SQIVND (reference sequence). The CDR3 extends over 14 amino acids. The CDR3 DNA follows: TGTGCCAGTAGTACAGACATTCGCAATCAGCCCCAGCATTTT. Translating gives CASSTDIRNQPQHF. The variable domain in full, completed from reference TRBV19 and TRBJ1-5, reads DGGITQSPKYLFRKEGQNVTLSCEQNLNHDAMYWYRQDPGQGLRLIYYSQIVNDFQKGDIAEGYSVSREKKESFPLTVTSAQKNPTAFYLCASSTDIRNQPQHFGDGTRLSIL.

CDR3 bases: TGTGCCACCAACCGCCCGGGGGGGGAGACCCAGTACTTC. Amino acids: CATNRPGGETQYF. V gene TRBV6-5 combines with J gene TRBJ2-5; 8 positions match TRBD2. The CDR3 sequence is 13 residues long. Trimming cost V 10 bases and J 5 bases; bases outside gene matches: 9. The germline V gene has CDR1 MNHEY and CDR2 SVGAGI.

The J gene is TRBJ2-3, the V gene TRBV27; no clear D. The V gene lost 5 bases and the J gene lost 6 bases, with 18 bases spanning the gap. Germline CDR1 is MNHEY and CDR2 is SMNVEV (reference sequence). The length of the CDR3 is 15 residues. The CDR3: CASSPLTGSHDTQYF. In DNA form, the CDR3 reads TGTGCCAGCAGTCCACTGACGGGTAGTCACGATACGCAGTATTTT.

The chain employs TRBV5-6 and TRBJ2-5; 7 nucleotides line up with TRBD1. The ends lost 5 bases at V and 5 bases at J; junction bases unmatched: 3. The CDR3 contains 12 residues. Germline CDR1 reads SGHDT; CDR2 reads YYEEEE. Here the CDR3 reads CASRRGRETQYF. Here the CDR3 DNA reads TGTGCCAGCAGGAGGGGGCGGGAGACCCAGTACTTC.

The V and J genes are TRBV2 and TRBJ1-2, with 10 bases matching TRBD1. This CDR3 has 17 amino acids. V shed 7 bases, J shed 2 bases, and the junction held 13 bases outside the gene matches. The germline gives CDR1 SNHLY, CDR2 FYNNEI. CDR3 region: CASIVDRGLGWNYGYTF. The CDR3 nucleotides read TGTGCCAGCATCGTCGACAGGGGGCTTGGTTGGAACTATGGCTACACCTTC.

This clone was observed a single time. This sequence joins TRBV28 and TRBJ2-2, with a possible D match to TRBD2 (6 bases). The CDR3 runs to 14 residues. The V gene's germline CDR1 is MDHEN and CDR2 SYDVKM. Trimming removed 5 bases at V and 8 bases at J, with 15 bases between. CDR3 nucleotides: TGTGCCAGCAGTACACAAATTCGGGGGGGGGAGCTGTTTTTT. Protein: CASSTQIRGGELFF.

J is TRBJ1-3 and V is TRBV7-3, with a possible D match to TRBD1 (5 bases). The V gene's germline CDR1 is SGHTA and CDR2 FQGTGA. This CDR3 is built from 19 residues. V lost 2 bases, J lost 0 bases, and 20 bases lay in between. The CDR3 loop reads CASSLYPRDSPTSGNTIYF. The CDR3 DNA reads TGTGCCAGCAGCTTATACCCTAGAGACAGTCCTACCTCTGGAAACACCATATATTTT.

The V and J genes are TRBV7-8 and TRBJ1-2; perhaps TRBD1 as D (5 bases). With 2 bases removed from V and 5 bases from J, the gap between germline ends came to 6 bases. This CDR3 region has 12 residues. Germline CDR1 reads SGHVS; CDR2 reads FQNEAQ. CDR3: CASSLSGYGYTF. The CDR3 nucleotides are TGTGCCAGCAGCTTATCAGGGTATGGCTACACCTTC.

The J gene is TRBJ1-2, the V gene TRBV4-3; D not resolved. V was pared by 0 bases and J by 7 bases, with 6 bases between. The CDR3 runs to 12 residues. The germline CDR1 and CDR2 sequences are LGHNA and YSLEER. In nucleotides, the CDR3 is TGCGCCAGCAGCCAAGACCAGGCTGGCTACACCTTC. Translation: CASSQDQAGYTF.

This clone was seen just once. The J gene is TRBJ1-4, the V gene TRBV6-5; 7 bases agree with TRBD1. The CDR3 length is 16 residues. Germline values: CDR1 MNHEY, CDR2 SVGAGI. The trim removed 4 bases at V and 4 bases at J, leaving 9 bases unmatched. DNA for the CDR3: TGTGCCAGCAGTTCCGGAACCGGGACAGTTAATGAAAAACTGTTTTTT. Protein sequence: CASSSGTGTVNEKLFF.

The chain is built from TRBV28 and TRBJ2-1; weak D call: TRBD2 (6 bases). Looked up from germline, CDR1 is MDHEN and CDR2 is SYDVKM. This CDR3 has 15 amino acids. The ends were cut back, 7 bases at V and 3 bases at J, with 16 bases in the middle. The chain's CDR3 is CASIYGPGLYNEQFF. CDR3 nucleotide sequence: TGTGCCAGCATCTACGGACCGGGACTCTACAATGAGCAGTTCTTC.

This clone showed up just once. The rearrangement links TRBV28 to TRBJ1-1, with D uncertain. Per the germline V gene, CDR1 is MDHEN and CDR2 is SYDVKM. This CDR3 comprises 16 residues. V lost 4 bases and J 1 base, leaving 16 bases between the germline ends. CDR3 protein: CASSSSREGKNTEAFF. CDR3 nucleotides: TGTGCCAGCAGTTCATCCCGGGAAGGGAAGAACACTGAAGCTTTCTTT.

This clone was found once. This chain connects TRBV7-8 to TRBJ1-1, with D perhaps matching TRBD1 (6 bases). V was pared by 1 base and J by 4 bases, with 13 bases between. Germline V gene sequence: CDR1 SGHVS, CDR2 FQNEAQ. This CDR3 has 15 residues. CDR3 DNA: TGTGCCAGCAGCTTAGAGCGGGGGGCAAGCACTGAAGCTTTCTTT. This translates into CASSLERGASTEAFF.